Listed below are T cell receptor beta chains from one sample, sequenced in a study of cytomegalovirus exposure and HLA in healthy donors. Profiled with immunoSEQ multiplex PCR; TCRdb holds only in-frame clones, not every one. This repertoire comprises over 100,000 clones; its ten largest clones make up roughly 1.7%. The sequenced material came from PBMCs. The source of these receptors is a man aged 18 to 30 in good health and CMV-seronegative. CDR3s leave out the opening cysteine and the closing phenylalanine or tryptophan.

j_call: TRBJ1-5
v_call: TRBV28
cdr3_aa: AIGGHSNQPQH

j_call: TRBJ2-7
v_call: TRBV5-8
cdr3_aa: ASSPPDRVWYEQY

j_call: TRBJ2-3
v_call: TRBV7-2
cdr3_aa: ASSYDRQQTQY

j_call: TRBJ1-3
v_call: TRBV7-9
cdr3_aa: ASTQSGGNTIY

j_call: TRBJ2-2
v_call: TRBV29-1
cdr3_aa: SVEGQRYTGELF

j_call: TRBJ1-2
v_call: TRBV7-3
cdr3_aa: ASPPGDGYT

j_call: TRBJ2-1
v_call: TRBV7-2
cdr3_aa: ASSYQGGKDNEQF

j_call: TRBJ1-2
v_call: TRBV9
cdr3_aa: ASTPSTGDYGYT

j_call: TRBJ2-3
v_call: TRBV9
cdr3_aa: ASSPGTGADTQY

j_call: TRBJ1-1
v_call: TRBV18
cdr3_aa: ASSPVGGAEAF

j_call: TRBJ1-1
v_call: TRBV10-3
cdr3_aa: AISEGRGNTEAF

j_call: TRBJ2-7
v_call: TRBV5-4
cdr3_aa: ASSSRDRPTYEQY

j_call: TRBJ1-3
v_call: TRBV5-4
cdr3_aa: ASSVAGGSGNTIY

j_call: TRBJ2-5
v_call: TRBV4-2
cdr3_aa: ASSQLTSGSWETQY

j_call: TRBJ1-1
v_call: TRBV9
cdr3_aa: ASSVETGLNTEAF

j_call: TRBJ1-6
v_call: TRBV9
cdr3_aa: ASSPDGGHSPLH

j_call: TRBJ1-3
v_call: TRBV9
cdr3_aa: ASSVAGDRGPFFSGNTIY

j_call: TRBJ2-5
v_call: TRBV7-7
cdr3_aa: ASSSSGKETQY

j_call: TRBJ1-1
v_call: TRBV5-1
cdr3_aa: ASSFEPPTRNTEAF

j_call: TRBJ2-7
v_call: TRBV19
cdr3_aa: ASSIGEGYEQY

j_call: TRBJ1-4
v_call: TRBV25-1
cdr3_aa: ASSESRGSETNEKLF

j_call: TRBJ1-2
v_call: TRBV28
cdr3_aa: ASSLSTGLQGRGYT

j_call: TRBJ1-2
v_call: TRBV27
cdr3_aa: ASSLGSGLDGYT

j_call: TRBJ1-5
v_call: TRBV11-3
cdr3_aa: ASSPQPGQGTYSNQPQH

j_call: TRBJ2-6
v_call: TRBV7-3
cdr3_aa: ASSLTRGGSAGANVLT

j_call: TRBJ1-6
v_call: TRBV21-1
cdr3_aa: ASSRDRGN

j_call: TRBJ2-2
v_call: TRBV2
cdr3_aa: ASNIQVSRELF

j_call: TRBJ2-1
v_call: TRBV6-1
cdr3_aa: ASSERNSGTGTYNEQF

j_call: TRBJ2-7
v_call: TRBV7-6
cdr3_aa: ASSLDPGRSYEQY

j_call: TRBJ1-5
v_call: TRBV28
cdr3_aa: ASRTGTWNQPQH

j_call: TRBJ1-4
v_call: TRBV28
cdr3_aa: ASGLVTRSNEKLF

j_call: TRBJ2-3
v_call: TRBV28
cdr3_aa: ASRRRTKGADTQY

j_call: TRBJ2-7
v_call: TRBV27
cdr3_aa: ASSRRESSYEQY

j_call: TRBJ1-4
v_call: TRBV4-3
cdr3_aa: ASSQEGRIPNEKLF

j_call: TRBJ2-1
v_call: TRBV7-8
cdr3_aa: ASSFRGIPLRNEQF

j_call: TRBJ2-5
v_call: TRBV7-8
cdr3_aa: ASSLSGRETQY

j_call: TRBJ2-3
v_call: TRBV28
cdr3_aa: ASSLVVASGGVGDTQY

j_call: TRBJ2-2
v_call: TRBV9
cdr3_aa: ASSGNRWGNTGELF

j_call: TRBJ1-3
v_call: TRBV7-9
cdr3_aa: ASSFSQGNTIY

j_call: TRBJ2-7
v_call: TRBV30
cdr3_aa: AWSPGSYEQY

j_call: TRBJ2-7
v_call: TRBV28
cdr3_aa: ASRGTGEFYEQY

j_call: TRBJ2-7
v_call: TRBV5-1
cdr3_aa: ASKQEYEQY

j_call: TRBJ2-2
v_call: TRBV7-8
cdr3_aa: ASSFGGTGELF

j_call: TRBJ1-1
v_call: TRBV28
cdr3_aa: ASSTRTGGPEAF

j_call: TRBJ1-1
v_call: TRBV5-6
cdr3_aa: ASSFRVRRQGITPAEAF

j_call: TRBJ1-2
v_call: TRBV6-5
cdr3_aa: ASSYPDRYGYT

j_call: TRBJ1-1
v_call: TRBV13
cdr3_aa: ASSRQGASLNTEAF

j_call: TRBJ1-5
v_call: TRBV28
cdr3_aa: ASNLNSNQPQH

j_call: TRBJ2-3
v_call: TRBV9
cdr3_aa: ASKGHSTDTQY

j_call: TRBJ2-7
v_call: TRBV7-8
cdr3_aa: ASSPYRMGSHYEQY

j_call: TRBJ1-5
v_call: TRBV5-8
cdr3_aa: ASSPQGGGQPQH

j_call: TRBJ2-3
v_call: TRBV9
cdr3_aa: ASSPWGKLAGGSSTDTQY

j_call: TRBJ2-6
v_call: TRBV7-2
cdr3_aa: ASSPGQGSRSGANVLT

j_call: TRBJ2-7
v_call: TRBV14
cdr3_aa: ASSQTGAETYEQY

j_call: TRBJ1-1
v_call: TRBV6-6
cdr3_aa: ASSYSNRGMNTEAF

j_call: TRBJ2-1
v_call: TRBV5-1
cdr3_aa: ASKGEVEQF

j_call: TRBJ2-7
v_call: TRBV18
cdr3_aa: ASSPQAEGEQY

j_call: TRBJ2-7
v_call: TRBV28
cdr3_aa: ASRAPRGEQY

j_call: TRBJ1-3
v_call: TRBV20-1
cdr3_aa: SVLGNTIY